The clone carrying this T cell receptor beta chain was seen ten or more times. Sequenced material consisted of expressed TCRB transcripts (all of the isolated RNA was reverse transcribed). Profiling relied on immunoSEQ multiplex PCR, and the TCRdb table lists in-frame clones only, not all of them. The table lists about 240,000 clones, 27% of them singletons. The entry originates in a study of beta chain features in type 1 diabetes. V gave up 0 bases and J gave up 4 bases, with 14 bases separating them. CDR1 and CDR2 from the germline V gene are SGDLS and YYNGEE. CDR3 size: 15 residues. The chain has TRBV9 and TRBJ2-7; TRBD2 is a possible D gene (5 bases). The sequence was obtained from a man younger than 40 in good health. The sample comprised central memory CD4+ T cells from blood. CDR3 coding DNA: TGTGCCAGCAGCGTAGCGGTCGGGGAGCAATACGAGCAGTACTTC. Amino acid sequence: CASSVAVGEQYEQYF.